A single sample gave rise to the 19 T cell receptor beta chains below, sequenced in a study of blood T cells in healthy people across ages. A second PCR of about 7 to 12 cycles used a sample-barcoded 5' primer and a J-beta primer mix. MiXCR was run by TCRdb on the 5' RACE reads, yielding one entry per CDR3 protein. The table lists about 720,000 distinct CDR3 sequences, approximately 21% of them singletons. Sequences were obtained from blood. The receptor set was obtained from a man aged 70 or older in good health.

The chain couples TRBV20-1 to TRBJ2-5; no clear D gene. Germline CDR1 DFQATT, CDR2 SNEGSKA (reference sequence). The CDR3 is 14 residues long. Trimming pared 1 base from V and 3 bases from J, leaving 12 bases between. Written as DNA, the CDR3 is TGCAGTGCTAGAGGGGTAAACACCGAAGAGACCCAGTACTTC. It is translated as CSARGVNTEETQYF.

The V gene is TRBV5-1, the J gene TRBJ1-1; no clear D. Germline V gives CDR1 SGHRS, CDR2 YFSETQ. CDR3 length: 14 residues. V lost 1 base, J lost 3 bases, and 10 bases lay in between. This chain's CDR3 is CASSLMGSDTEAFF. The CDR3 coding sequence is TGCGCCAGCAGCTTGATGGGGTCTGACACTGAAGCTTTCTTT.

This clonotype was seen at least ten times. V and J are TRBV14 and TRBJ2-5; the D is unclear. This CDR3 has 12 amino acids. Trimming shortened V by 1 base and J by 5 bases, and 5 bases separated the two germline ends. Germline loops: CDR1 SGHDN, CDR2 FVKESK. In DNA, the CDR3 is TGTGCCAGCAGCCAAGTGGTGGAGACCCAGTACTTC. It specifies CASSQVVETQYF.

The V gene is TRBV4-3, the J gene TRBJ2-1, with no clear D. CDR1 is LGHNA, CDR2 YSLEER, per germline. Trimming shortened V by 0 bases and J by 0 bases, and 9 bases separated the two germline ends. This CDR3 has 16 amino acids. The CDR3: CASSQEGHSSYNEQFF. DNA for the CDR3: TGCGCCAGCAGCCAAGAGGGCCACAGCTCCTACAATGAGCAGTTCTTC.

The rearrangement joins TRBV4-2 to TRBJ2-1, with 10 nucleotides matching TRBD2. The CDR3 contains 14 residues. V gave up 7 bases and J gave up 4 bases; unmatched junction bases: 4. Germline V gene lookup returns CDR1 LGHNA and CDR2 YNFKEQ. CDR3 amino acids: CASTSGRGYNEQFF. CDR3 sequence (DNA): TGTGCCAGCACCAGCGGGAGGGGTTACAATGAGCAGTTCTTC.

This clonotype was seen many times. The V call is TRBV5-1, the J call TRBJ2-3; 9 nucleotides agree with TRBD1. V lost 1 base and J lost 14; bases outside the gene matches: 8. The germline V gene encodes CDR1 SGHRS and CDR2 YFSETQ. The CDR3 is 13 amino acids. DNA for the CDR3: TGCGCCAGCAGCTTGACGGGACAGGGTTTCGGGTATTTT. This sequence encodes CASSLTGQGFGYF.

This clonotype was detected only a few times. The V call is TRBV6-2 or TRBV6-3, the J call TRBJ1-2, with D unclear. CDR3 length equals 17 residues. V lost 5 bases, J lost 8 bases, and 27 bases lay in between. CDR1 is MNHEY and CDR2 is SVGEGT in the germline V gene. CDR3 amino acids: CASSQRGSRSVFMGYTF. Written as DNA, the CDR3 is TGTGCCAGCAGTCAACGAGGCTCCCGGTCGGTATTCATGGGCTACACCTTC.

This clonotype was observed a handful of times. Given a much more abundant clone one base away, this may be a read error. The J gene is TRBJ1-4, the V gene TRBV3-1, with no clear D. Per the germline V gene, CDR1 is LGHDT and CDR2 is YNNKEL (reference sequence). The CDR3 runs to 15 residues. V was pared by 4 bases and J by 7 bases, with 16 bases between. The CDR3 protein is CASSRDTSWGEKLFF. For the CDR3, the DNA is TGTGCCAGCAGCCGAGATACGTCCTGGGGTGAAAAACTGTTTTTT.

The CDR3 reads CATSRERLDSYEQYF. As DNA, the CDR3 is TGTGCCACCAGCAGAGAGAGGTTGGATTCCTACGAGCAGTACTTC. The chain joins TRBV15 to TRBJ2-7; D not resolved. In germline, CDR1 is LNHNV, CDR2 YYDKDF (reference sequence). The CDR3 has 15 amino acids. Trimming took off 0 bases at V and 1 base at J, with 10 bases between the two ends. Drawing the rest from reference TRBV15 and TRBJ2-7, the complete variable domain is DAMVIQNPRYQVTQFGKPVTLSCSQTLNHNVMYWYQQKSSQAPKLLFHYYDKDFNNEADTPDNFQSRRPNTSFCFLDIRSPGLGDTAMYLCATSRERLDSYEQYFGPGTRLTVT.

CDR3 in amino acids: CASSLGTSGPVKETQYF. CDR3 nucleotides: TGTGCCAGCAGTTTGGGAACTAGCGGGCCCGTTAAAGAGACCCAGTACTTC. This chain uses TRBV27 with TRBJ2-5, with 9 nucleotides matching TRBD2. With 3 bases clipped from V and 3 bases from J, the junction kept 11 bases outside the gene matches. CDR1 is MNHEY and CDR2 is SMNVEV in the germline V gene (reference sequence). This CDR3 has 17 residues.

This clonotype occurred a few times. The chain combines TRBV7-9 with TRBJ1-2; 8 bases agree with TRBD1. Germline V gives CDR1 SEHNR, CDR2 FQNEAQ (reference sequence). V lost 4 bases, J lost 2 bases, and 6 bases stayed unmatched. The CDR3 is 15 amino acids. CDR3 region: CASSYGDRPNYGYTF. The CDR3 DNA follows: TGTGCCAGCAGCTATGGGGACAGGCCAAACTATGGCTACACCTTC.

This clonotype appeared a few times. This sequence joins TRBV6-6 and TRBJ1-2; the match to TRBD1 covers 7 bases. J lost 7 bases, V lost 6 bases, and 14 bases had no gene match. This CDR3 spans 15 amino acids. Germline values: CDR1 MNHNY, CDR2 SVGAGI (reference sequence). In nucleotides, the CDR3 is TGTGCCAGCAGACATGACAGGGTATGGTCTGCTGGCTACACCTTC. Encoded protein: CASRHDRVWSAGYTF.

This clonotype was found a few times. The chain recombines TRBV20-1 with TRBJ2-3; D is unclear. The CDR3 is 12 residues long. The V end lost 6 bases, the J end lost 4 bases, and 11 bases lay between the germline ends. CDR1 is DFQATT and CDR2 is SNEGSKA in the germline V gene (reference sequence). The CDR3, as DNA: TGCAGTGCCTTCCCGGTGGCAGATACGCAGTATTTT. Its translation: CSAFPVADTQYF.

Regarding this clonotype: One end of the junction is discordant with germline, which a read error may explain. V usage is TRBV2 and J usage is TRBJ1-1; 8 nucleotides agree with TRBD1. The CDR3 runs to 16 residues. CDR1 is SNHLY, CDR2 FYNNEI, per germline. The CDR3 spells CASSEGAGGARTEAFF. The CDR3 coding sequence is TGTGCCAGCAGTGAAGGGGCAGGGGGCGCGAGGACTGAGGCTTTCTTT.

Here the CDR3 reads CASSSAFEAGASDTQYF. The CDR3 nucleotides are TGTGCCAGCAGTTCCGCTTTTGAAGCGGGGGCTTCAGATACGCAGTATTTT. The chain carries TRBV6-5 and TRBJ2-3, with TRBD2 identical over 8 bases. V trimming: 4 bases; J trimming: 4 bases; junction bases outside the gene matches: 13. The CDR3 extends over 17 amino acids. The germline gives CDR1 MNHEY, CDR2 SVGAGI.

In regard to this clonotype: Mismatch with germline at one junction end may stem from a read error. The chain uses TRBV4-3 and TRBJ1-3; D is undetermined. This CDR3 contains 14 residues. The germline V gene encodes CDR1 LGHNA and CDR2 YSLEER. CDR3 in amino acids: CASSPRVSGNTVYF. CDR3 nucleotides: TGCGCCAGCAGCCCGAGGGTCTCTGGAAACACCGTATATTTT.

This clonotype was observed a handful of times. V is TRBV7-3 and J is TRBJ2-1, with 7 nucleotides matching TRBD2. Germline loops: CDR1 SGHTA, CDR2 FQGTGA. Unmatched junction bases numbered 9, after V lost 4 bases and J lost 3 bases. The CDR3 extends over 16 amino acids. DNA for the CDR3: TGTGCCAGCAGCTCCCAGGGTAGCGGGCACTACAATGAGCAGTTCTTC. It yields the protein CASSSQGSGHYNEQFF.

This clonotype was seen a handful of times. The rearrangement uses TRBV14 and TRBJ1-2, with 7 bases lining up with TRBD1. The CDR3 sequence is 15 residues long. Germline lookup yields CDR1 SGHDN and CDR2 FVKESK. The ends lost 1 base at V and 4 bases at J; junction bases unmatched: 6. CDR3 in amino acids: CASSQALQGFYGYTF. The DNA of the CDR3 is TGTGCCAGCAGCCAAGCCTTACAGGGGTTCTATGGCTACACCTTC.

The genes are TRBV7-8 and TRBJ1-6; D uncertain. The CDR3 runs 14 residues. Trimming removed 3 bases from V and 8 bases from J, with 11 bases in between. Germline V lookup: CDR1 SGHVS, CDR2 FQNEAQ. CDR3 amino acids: CASSFGQKDSPLHF. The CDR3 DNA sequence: TGTGCCAGCAGCTTTGGCCAGAAGGATTCACCCCTCCACTTT.